This T cell receptor (beta chain) was profiled in a study of cytomegalovirus exposure and HLA in healthy donors. Regarding donors, all were healthy bone marrow donors. The PCR contained 60 Vbeta and 13 Jbeta primers. Measured with immunoSEQ multiplex PCR; TCRdb has only the in-frame clones, and not every one. This repertoire includes some 53,000 clones. Regarding this clone: Its target is not known.

Broader study findings: Data from an earlier analysis indicated that most TCR beta V segments were productive either about 90% or about 30% of the time. In a later analysis, several top co-occurrence clusters appeared linked to parvovirus B19, influenza, CMV and Epstein-Barr virus.

The clonotype was recovered from a woman aged 55-70 years in good health and CMV-seropositive. Sequencing was performed on PBMCs.

CDR3 sequence: CASSQIAGGYTGELFF. As DNA, the CDR3 is TGTGCCAGCAGCCAGATAGCGGGGGGTTACACCGGGGAGCTGTTTTTT. The rearrangement links TRBV7-2 to TRBJ2-2; 10 positions match TRBD2. Germline CDR1 and CDR2: SGHTA and FQGNSA. The CDR3 loop spans 16 amino acids. J lost 3 bases, V lost 5 bases, and 6 bases had no gene match.